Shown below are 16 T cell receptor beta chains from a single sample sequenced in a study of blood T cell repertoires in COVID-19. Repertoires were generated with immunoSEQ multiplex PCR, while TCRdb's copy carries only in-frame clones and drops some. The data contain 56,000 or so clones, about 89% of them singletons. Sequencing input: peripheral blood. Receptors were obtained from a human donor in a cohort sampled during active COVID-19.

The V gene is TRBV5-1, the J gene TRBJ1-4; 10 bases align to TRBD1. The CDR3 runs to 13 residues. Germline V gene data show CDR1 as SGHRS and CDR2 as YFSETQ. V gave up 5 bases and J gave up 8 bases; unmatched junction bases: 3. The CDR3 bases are TGCGCCAGCAGGGACAGGGGGGGCGAAAAACTGTTTTTT. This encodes CASRDRGGEKLFF.

The CDR3 sequence is CASSIGGAGQFLETQYF. CDR3 coding DNA: TGTGCCAGTAGTATCGGGGGTGCAGGGCAGTTTTTGGAGACCCAGTACTTC. V and J are TRBV19 and TRBJ2-5, with a weak D call TRBD2 (6 bases). The ends were cut back, 3 bases at V and 5 bases at J, with 22 bases in the middle. The CDR3 is 17 residues long. Germline V gene lookup returns CDR1 LNHDA and CDR2 SQIVND (reference sequence).

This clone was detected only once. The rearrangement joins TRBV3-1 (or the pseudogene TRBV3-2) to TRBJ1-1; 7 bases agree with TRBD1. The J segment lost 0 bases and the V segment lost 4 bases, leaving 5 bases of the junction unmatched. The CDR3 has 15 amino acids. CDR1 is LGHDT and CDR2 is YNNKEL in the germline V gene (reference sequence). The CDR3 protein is CASSLNRGLNTEAFF. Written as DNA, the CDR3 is TGTGCCAGCAGCCTTAACAGGGGTCTGAACACTGAAGCTTTCTTT.

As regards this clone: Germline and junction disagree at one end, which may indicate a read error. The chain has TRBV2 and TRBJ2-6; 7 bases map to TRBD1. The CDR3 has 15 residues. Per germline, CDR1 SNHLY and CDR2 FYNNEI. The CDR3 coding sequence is TGTGCCAGCAAGACAGGGTCGGCTGGGGCCAACGTCCTGGCTTTC. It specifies CASKTGSAGANVLAF.

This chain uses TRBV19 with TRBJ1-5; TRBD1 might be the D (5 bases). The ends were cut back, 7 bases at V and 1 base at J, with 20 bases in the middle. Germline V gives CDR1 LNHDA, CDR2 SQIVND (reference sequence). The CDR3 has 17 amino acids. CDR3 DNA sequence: TGTGCCAGTACAGAATCCCCTCTGACAGCGAGCAATCAGCCCCAGCATTTT. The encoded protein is CASTESPLTASNQPQHF.

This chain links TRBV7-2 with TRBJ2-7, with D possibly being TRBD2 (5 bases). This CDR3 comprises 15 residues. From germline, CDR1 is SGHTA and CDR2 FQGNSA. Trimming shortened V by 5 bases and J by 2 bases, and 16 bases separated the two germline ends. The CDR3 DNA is TGTGCCAGCAGCCTCAGGAGATCCGGGACCTACGAGCAGTACTTC. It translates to CASSLRRSGTYEQYF.

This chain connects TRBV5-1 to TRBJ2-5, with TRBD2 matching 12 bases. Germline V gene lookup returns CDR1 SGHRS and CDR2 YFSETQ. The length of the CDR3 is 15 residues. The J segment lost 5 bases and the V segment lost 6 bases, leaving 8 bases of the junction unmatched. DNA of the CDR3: TGCGCCAGCACCTTCACCGGGACTAGCGGGGAGACCCAGTACTTC. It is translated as CASTFTGTSGETQYF.

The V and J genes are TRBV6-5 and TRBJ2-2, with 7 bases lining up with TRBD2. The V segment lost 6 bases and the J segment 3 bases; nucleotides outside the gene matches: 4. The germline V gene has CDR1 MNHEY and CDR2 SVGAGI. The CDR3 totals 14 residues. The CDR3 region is CASSWGGYTGELFF. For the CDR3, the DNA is TGTGCCAGCAGCTGGGGGGGGTACACCGGGGAGCTGTTTTTT.

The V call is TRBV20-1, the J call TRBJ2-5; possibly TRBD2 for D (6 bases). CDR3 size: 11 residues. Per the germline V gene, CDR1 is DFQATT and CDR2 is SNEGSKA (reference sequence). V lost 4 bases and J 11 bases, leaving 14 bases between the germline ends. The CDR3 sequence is CSATRGWEQYF. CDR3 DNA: TGCAGTGCTACCCGGGGGTGGGAGCAGTACTTC.

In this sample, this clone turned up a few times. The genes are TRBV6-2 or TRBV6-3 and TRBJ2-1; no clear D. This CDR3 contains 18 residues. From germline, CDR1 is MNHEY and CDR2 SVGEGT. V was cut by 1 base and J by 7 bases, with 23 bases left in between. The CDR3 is CASSYWADIPTLTNEQFF. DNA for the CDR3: TGTGCCAGCAGTTACTGGGCTGACATTCCCACCCTAACGAATGAGCAGTTCTTC.

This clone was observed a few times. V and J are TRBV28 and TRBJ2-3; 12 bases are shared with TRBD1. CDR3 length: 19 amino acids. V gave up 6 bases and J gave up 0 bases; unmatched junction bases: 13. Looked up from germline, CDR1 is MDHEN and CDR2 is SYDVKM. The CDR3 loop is CASRPQWGQGAASTDTQYF. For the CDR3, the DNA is TGTGCCAGCAGACCTCAATGGGGACAGGGGGCCGCTAGCACAGATACGCAGTATTTT.

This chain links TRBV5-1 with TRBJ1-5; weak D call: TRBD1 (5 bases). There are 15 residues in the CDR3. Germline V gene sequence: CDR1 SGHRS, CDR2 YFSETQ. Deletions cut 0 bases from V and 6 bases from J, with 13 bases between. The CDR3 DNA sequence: TGCGCCAGCAGCTTGGATTCAGGGCCTGGTCAGCCCCAGCATTTT. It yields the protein CASSLDSGPGQPQHF.

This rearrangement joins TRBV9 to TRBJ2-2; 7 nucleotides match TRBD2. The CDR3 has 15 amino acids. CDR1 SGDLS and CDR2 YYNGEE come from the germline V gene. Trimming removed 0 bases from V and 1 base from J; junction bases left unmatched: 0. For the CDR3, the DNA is TGTGCCAGCAGCGTAGGCGGGGGGAACACCGGGGAGCTGTTTTTT. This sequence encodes CASSVGGGNTGELFF.

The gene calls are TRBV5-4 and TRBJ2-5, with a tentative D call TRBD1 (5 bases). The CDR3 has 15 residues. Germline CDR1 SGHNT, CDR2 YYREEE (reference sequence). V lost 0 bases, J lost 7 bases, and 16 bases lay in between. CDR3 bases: TGTGCCAGCAGCTTGGGGACACCTCTTCAGAGGACCCAGTACTTC. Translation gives CASSLGTPLQRTQYF.

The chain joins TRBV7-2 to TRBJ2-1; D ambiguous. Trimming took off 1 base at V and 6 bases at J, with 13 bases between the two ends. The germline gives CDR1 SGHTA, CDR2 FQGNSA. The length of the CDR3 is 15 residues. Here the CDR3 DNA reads TGTGCCAGCAGCTTAGGAGGTATCTCTGTCAATGAGCAGTTCTTC. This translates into CASSLGGISVNEQFF.

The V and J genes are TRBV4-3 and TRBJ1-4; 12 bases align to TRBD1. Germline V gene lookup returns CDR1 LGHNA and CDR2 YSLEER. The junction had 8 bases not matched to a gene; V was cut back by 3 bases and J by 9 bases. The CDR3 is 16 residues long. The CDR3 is CASSQDPGTGGKKLFF. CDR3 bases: TGCGCCAGCAGCCAGGACCCCGGGACAGGGGGCAAAAAACTGTTTTTT.